These T cell receptor beta chains were read from a single sample in a study of identical twins. MiXCR, run by TCRdb on the 5' RACE reads, gives a single entry per CDR3 protein. The table has 200,000 to 250,000 distinct CDR3 sequences, about 7.5% seen once; the top ten hold 1.9%. These data were also filed under a second study, of yellow fever vaccine responses in identical twins.

The sequencing input was memory (CD45RO+) T cells sorted from blood. The receptors derive from a woman aged 18-35 years in good health. Each CDR3 is given without its conserved first and last residue. D genes are given only for firm matches.

v_gene	d_gene	CDR3aa
TRBV7-3	.	ASSRRTAANTGELF
TRBV30	.	AWRGQAQETQY
TRBV11-2	.	ASSQITGFSYQETQY
TRBV10-3	TRBD1	AISGTTGTGRNEQY
TRBV7-2	TRBD2	ASTRPGTSGSYEQF
TRBV28	.	ASSFGSYGYT
TRBV15	.	ATSRTKKTSTDTQY
TRBV20-1	.	SAITLLGTKDQY
TRBV12-3/TRBV12-4	.	ASTSQGNQPQH
TRBV7-2	.	ASSLDGGASSYEQY
TRBV6-1	TRBD1	ASSPTGETGELF
TRBV12-3/TRBV12-4	.	ASSISRNTEAF
TRBV10-2	.	ASSDIPGGEQY
TRBV2	.	ASRTGASTDTQY
TRBV5-1	.	ASSLDVQGIDTEAF
TRBV30	TRBD1	ASTDRGLSPLH
TRBV20-1	.	SARYLGPNTEAF
TRBV6-1	TRBD1	ASRSQGQGGAGELF
TRBV10-2	.	ASSESIAAEQY
TRBV20-1	TRBD1	SAYGTGGKNIQY
TRBV19	TRBD2	ASSRHSGEQF
TRBV10-3	.	AISGGDQPQH
TRBV15	.	ATTRGGRSNTEAF
TRBV5-1	TRBD1	ASSPGQVVAANIQY
TRBV6-5	.	ASSSSRGTDTQY
TRBV6-6	.	ASSYSKTTEAF
TRBV28	.	ASSLFRNSQETQY
TRBV5-1	.	ASSLFRGLGERADTQY
TRBV9	TRBD1	ASSVVKTGGYGYT
TRBV7-2	.	ASSHGQKNSPLH
TRBV6-1	.	ASSARVGTGELF
TRBV5-4	TRBD1	ASSLAGGGDGYT
TRBV5-1	TRBD2	ASSPGGLAGGADTQY
TRBV30	.	AWSDGRRSGELF
TRBV7-2	TRBD1	ASNLGTGAYEQY
TRBV18	.	ASSEQETQY
TRBV4-2	.	ASSQELGSSTDTQY
TRBV5-1	TRBD2	ASSRGGLADHREQY
TRBV10-3	.	ASQPNRVLNIQY
TRBV6-1	.	ASSELSEQY
TRBV5-1	TRBD2	ASSPREGVTDTQY
TRBV6-4	.	ASSVRLADTQY